These 25 T cell receptor beta chains were sequenced from one sample in a study of blood T cell repertoires in COVID-19. Only in-frame clones appear in the TCRdb table, and some are missing; sequencing was by immunoSEQ multiplex PCR. Of 180,000 or so clones listed, approximately 85% are singletons. What was sequenced was peripheral blood. Receptors were obtained from a woman older than 75 with acute or convalescent COVID-19.

The chain uses TRBV9 and TRBJ1-5; D ambiguous. The V end lost 0 bases, the J end lost 3 bases, and 10 bases lay between the germline ends. From germline, CDR1 is SGDLS and CDR2 YYNGEE. This CDR3 has 15 amino acids. This CDR3 reads CASSVGPELNQPQHF. In DNA, the CDR3 is TGTGCCAGCAGCGTAGGCCCCGAACTCAATCAGCCCCAGCATTTT.

Only one count was recorded for this clone. The chain uses TRBV7-6 and TRBJ1-1; D possibly corresponds to TRBD1 (6 bases). Trimming took 1 base from V and 7 from J, leaving 13 bases between them. Germline loops: CDR1 SGHVS, CDR2 FNYEAQ. This CDR3 contains 14 residues. In DNA form, the CDR3 reads TGTGCCAGCAGCTTAGGCAGGGGATTTAATGAAGCTTTCTTT. Its translation: CASSLGRGFNEAFF.

The V gene is TRBV2, the J gene TRBJ2-1, with 10 bases matching TRBD1. This CDR3 comprises 18 residues. V lost 4 bases to trimming and J lost 0 bases; unmatched junction nucleotides: 9. Germline loops: CDR1 SNHLY, CDR2 FYNNEI. The CDR3 DNA sequence: TGTGCCAGCAGTGGGGGACAGGGGTTCCGGAGCTCCTACAATGAGCAGTTCTTC. Protein sequence: CASSGGQGFRSSYNEQFF.

The chain has TRBV9 and TRBJ1-1; unclear D gene. The CDR3 totals 13 residues. V lost 5 bases, J lost 1 base, and 9 bases lay in between. The germline V gene encodes CDR1 SGDLS and CDR2 YYNGEE. The CDR3 DNA follows: TGTGCCAGCAGGAGGGTCGGGAACACTGAAGCTTTCTTT. Amino acids: CASRRVGNTEAFF.

The CDR3 region has the DNA TGTGCCAGCAGCCTAAGAGCTTACGAGCAGTACTTC. This codes for CASSLRAYEQYF. The J gene is TRBJ2-7, the V gene TRBV2; D unresolved. The CDR3 extends over 12 amino acids. CDR1 and CDR2 from the germline V gene are SNHLY and FYNNEI. V shed 6 bases and J shed 4 bases, with 10 bases lying between them.

The genes are TRBV6-5 and TRBJ2-3; D is perhaps TRBD2 (5 bases). The V end was cut by 6 bases, the J end by 5 bases, with 12 bases between. CDR1 MNHEY and CDR2 SVGAGI come from the germline V gene. The CDR3 extends over 13 amino acids. The CDR3 is CASSLIAKDTQYF. The CDR3 bases are TGTGCCAGCAGCCTAATAGCGAAAGATACGCAGTATTTT.

The chain combines TRBV7-6 with TRBJ2-7, with D possibly being TRBD2 (6 bases). V was trimmed by 5 bases and J by 2 bases, leaving 13 bases between them. Germline V gives CDR1 SGHVS, CDR2 FNYEAQ. The CDR3 is made up of 14 amino acids. CDR3 in DNA: TGTGCCAGCAGCCCGGGACTGGAACCCTACGAGCAGTACTTC. Protein: CASSPGLEPYEQYF.

The chain uses TRBV2 and TRBJ1-4, with 10 bases matching TRBD1. Germline CDR1 reads SNHLY; CDR2 reads FYNNEI. This CDR3 comprises 14 residues. V gave up 7 bases and J gave up 8 bases; unmatched junction bases: 7. The CDR3 loop is CASTQGQGYEKLFF. DNA of the CDR3: TGTGCCAGCACCCAGGGACAGGGGTACGAAAAACTGTTTTTT.

The chain recombines TRBV2 with TRBJ2-1, with TRBD2 matching over 12 bases. From germline, CDR1 is SNHLY and CDR2 FYNNEI. This CDR3 has 12 residues. Unmatched junction bases numbered 0, after V lost 6 bases and J lost 9 bases. The CDR3, as DNA: TGTGCCAGCAGGACTAGCGGGGGTGAGCAGTTCTTC. It is translated as CASRTSGGEQFF.

The genes are TRBV19 and TRBJ1-5, with no clear D. The CDR3 consists of 13 residues. Trimming cost V 6 bases and J 7 bases, with 13 bases left between them. Germline CDR1 and CDR2: LNHDA and SQIVND (reference sequence). The CDR3 region has the DNA TGTGCCAGTAGAACGGGAGCTCCCCAGCCCCAGCATTTT. Protein product: CASRTGAPQPQHF.

The chain links TRBV27 to TRBJ2-1; 11 bases align to TRBD2. The CDR3 is 18 amino acids. CDR1 is MNHEY and CDR2 is SMNVEV in the germline V gene (reference sequence). The ends lost 3 bases at V and 5 bases at J; junction bases unmatched: 12. DNA for the CDR3: TGTGCCAGCAGTTTCCAACCCGCACTAGCGGGGGCCAACAATGAGCAGTTCTTC. It is translated as CASSFQPALAGANNEQFF.

The chain combines TRBV5-8 with TRBJ1-3; D not certain. Germline-derived CDR1 and CDR2 are SGHTS and YDEGEE. The CDR3 is 12 residues long. V lost 4 bases and J lost 3, with 5 bases in between. The CDR3 coding sequence is TGTGCCAGCAGCACCGGTGGAAACACCATATATTTT. Amino acids: CASSTGGNTIYF.

This chain links TRBV19 with TRBJ2-5; 13 nucleotides align to TRBD2. Germline loops: CDR1 LNHDA, CDR2 SQIVND (reference sequence). The CDR3 extends over 16 amino acids. Trimming cost V 2 bases and J 4 bases; bases outside gene matches: 4. DNA of the CDR3: TGTGCCAGTAGTATACGGACTAGCGGGGGTGGAGAGACCCAGTACTTC. Encoded protein: CASSIRTSGGGETQYF.

Comment on this clone: Sequence at one end of the junction differs from germline and may be a read error. The chain employs TRBV5-5 and TRBJ2-5; 9 nucleotides match TRBD2. Germline V CDR1 and CDR2: SGHKS, YYEKEE (reference sequence). The CDR3 is 16 amino acids. The CDR3 sequence: CASSPGSGGTREAQYF. As DNA, the CDR3 is TGTGCCAGCAGCCCCGGTAGCGGGGGAACAAGAGAGGCCCAGTACTTC.

This clone occurred a few times. The V and J genes are TRBV7-2 and TRBJ2-2; 10 bases fit TRBD1. Germline V gene data show CDR1 as SGHTA and CDR2 as FQGNSA. V lost 0 bases, J lost 4 bases, and 5 bases stayed unmatched. CDR3 length: 17 amino acids. CDR3 in amino acids: CASSLAGQGVTTGELFF. CDR3 in DNA: TGTGCCAGCAGCTTAGCAGGACAGGGGGTAACCACCGGGGAGCTGTTTTTT.

This chain connects TRBV5-4 to TRBJ2-5; unclear D gene. V lost 3 bases and J 4 bases, leaving 7 bases between the germline ends. The CDR3 is 12 amino acids. In germline, CDR1 is SGHNT, CDR2 YYREEE (reference sequence). The CDR3 is CASSSPRETQYF. CDR3 sequence (DNA): TGTGCCAGCAGCTCCCCCCGAGAGACCCAGTACTTC. Looking up the rest from reference TRBV5-4 and TRBJ2-5 gives the full variable domain: ETGVTQSPTHLIKTRGQQVTLRCSSQSGHNTVSWYQQALGQGPQFIFQYYREEENGRGNFPPRFSGLQFPNYSSELNVNALELDDSALYLCASSSPRETQYFGPGTRLLVL.

V is TRBV3-1 (or the pseudogene TRBV3-2) and J is TRBJ2-3, with 7 nucleotides matching TRBD2. Germline V gene lookup returns CDR1 LGHDT and CDR2 YNNKEL (reference sequence). The CDR3 contains 15 residues. V shed 1 base and J 2 bases; nucleotides not matched to a gene: 3. CDR3 DNA: TGTGCCAGCAGCCAAGGGAGACTAGCCACAGATACGCAGTATTTT. Translation gives CASSQGRLATDTQYF.

CDR3 coding DNA: TGTGCTAGTGGTTTGTCCCAAGGCAGGGTTTTTACCCCGAACACCGGGGAGCTGTTTTTT. This encodes CASGLSQGRVFTPNTGELFF. V gene TRBV12-5 combines with J gene TRBJ2-2; D might be TRBD1 (5 bases). V was shortened by 2 bases and J by 0 bases, with 22 bases between the two germline ends. There are 20 residues in the CDR3. CDR1 is LGHNT, CDR2 FRNRAP, per germline.

This clone showed up just once. The chain has TRBV3-1 (or the pseudogene TRBV3-2) and TRBJ2-1, with D perhaps matching TRBD2 (5 bases). CDR3 size: 14 residues. Looked up from germline, CDR1 is LGHDT and CDR2 is YNNKEL (reference sequence). V was clipped by 4 bases and J by 10 bases, with 17 bases between them. CDR3 DNA: TGTGCCAGCAGCCGCGAGCGAGCGGAGGTGGAGCAGTTCTTC. It encodes CASSRERAEVEQFF.

This chain uses TRBV7-2 with TRBJ1-2, with D possibly being TRBD1 (5 bases). Per the germline V gene, CDR1 is SGHTA and CDR2 is FQGNSA. This CDR3 spans 13 amino acids. Trimming took 3 bases from V and 8 from J, leaving 13 bases between them. DNA for the CDR3: TGTGCCAGCAGCTTGCCAGGGATGTCCGGCTACACCTTC. Encoded protein: CASSLPGMSGYTF.

The chain uses TRBV19 and TRBJ2-5; 7 bases map to TRBD2. CDR1 LNHDA and CDR2 SQIVND come from the germline V gene (reference sequence). The CDR3 extends over 15 amino acids. The junction had 9 bases not matched to a gene; V was cut back by 3 bases and J by 5 bases. CDR3 DNA sequence: TGTGCCAGTAGTATCGGCCTGGGGGGGGTGGAGACCCAGTACTTC. Protein sequence: CASSIGLGGVETQYF.

The rearrangement uses TRBV5-5 and TRBJ1-2, with no clear D. Germline loops: CDR1 SGHKS, CDR2 YYEKEE (reference sequence). CDR3 length: 16 residues. V lost 0 bases, J lost 5 bases, and 17 bases lay in between. CDR3 sequence reads: CASSLVPAREAYGYTF. The CDR3 nucleotides read TGTGCCAGCAGCTTGGTCCCAGCGAGGGAGGCGTATGGCTACACCTTC. Complete variable domain (other parts from reference TRBV5-5 and TRBJ1-2): DAGVTQSPTHLIKTRGQQVTLRCSPISGHKSVSWYQQVLGQGPQFIFQYYEKEERGRGNFPDRFSARQFPNYSSELNVNALLLGDSALYLCASSLVPAREAYGYTFGSGTRLTVV.

The V gene is TRBV5-5, the J gene TRBJ1-4; 9 bases are a match to TRBD1. Germline CDR1 SGHKS, CDR2 YYEKEE (reference sequence). This CDR3 contains 17 residues. Trimming removed 5 bases from V and 1 base from J; junction bases left unmatched: 9. The CDR3 sequence is CASSNPGQGVTNEKLFF. In nucleotides, the CDR3 is TGTGCCAGCAGTAACCCGGGACAGGGAGTAACTAATGAAAAACTGTTTTTT.

This chain uses TRBV12-5 with TRBJ1-1, with a possible D match to TRBD1 (6 bases). Germline V gene data show CDR1 as LGHNT and CDR2 as FRNRAP. The CDR3 totals 13 residues. The ends were cut back, 0 bases at V and 4 bases at J, with 6 bases in the middle. This chain's CDR3 is CASGLVGGTEAFF. In nucleotides, the CDR3 is TGTGCTAGTGGTTTGGTAGGGGGCACTGAAGCTTTCTTT.

In DNA, the CDR3 is TGCGCCAGCAGTTCGACTAGCGGGTACGAGCAGTACTTC. The encoded protein is CASSSTSGYEQYF. This chain uses TRBV5-1 with TRBJ2-7, with 10 bases identical to TRBD2. V shed 5 bases, J shed 4 bases, and the junction held 3 bases outside the gene matches. The germline V gene has CDR1 SGHRS and CDR2 YFSETQ. The CDR3 consists of 13 residues. The full variable domain, its missing parts supplied by reference TRBV5-1 and TRBJ2-7, is KAGVTQTPRYLIKTRGQQVTLSCSPISGHRSVSWYQQTPGQGLQFLFEYFSETQRNKGNFPGRFSGRQFSNSRSEMNVSTLELGDSALYLCASSSTSGYEQYFGPGTRLTVT.